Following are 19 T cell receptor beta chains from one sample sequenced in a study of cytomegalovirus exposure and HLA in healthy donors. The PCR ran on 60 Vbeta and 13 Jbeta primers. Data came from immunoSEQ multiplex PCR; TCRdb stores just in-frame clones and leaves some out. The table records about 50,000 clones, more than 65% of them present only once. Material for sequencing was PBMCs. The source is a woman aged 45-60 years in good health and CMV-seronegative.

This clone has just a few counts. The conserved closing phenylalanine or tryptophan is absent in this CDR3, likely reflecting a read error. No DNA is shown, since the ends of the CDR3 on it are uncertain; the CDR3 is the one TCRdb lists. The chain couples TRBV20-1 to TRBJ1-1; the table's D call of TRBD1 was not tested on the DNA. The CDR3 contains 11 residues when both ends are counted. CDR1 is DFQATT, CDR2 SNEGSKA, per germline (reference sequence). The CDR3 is CSAFYLGTGRV.

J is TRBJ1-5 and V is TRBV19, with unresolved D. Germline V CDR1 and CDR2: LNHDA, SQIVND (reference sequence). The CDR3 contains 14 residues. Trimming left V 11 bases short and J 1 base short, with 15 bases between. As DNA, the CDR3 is TGTGCCGAACCTCGATTAGCGAGCAATCAGCCCCAGCATTTT. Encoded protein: CAEPRLASNQPQHF.

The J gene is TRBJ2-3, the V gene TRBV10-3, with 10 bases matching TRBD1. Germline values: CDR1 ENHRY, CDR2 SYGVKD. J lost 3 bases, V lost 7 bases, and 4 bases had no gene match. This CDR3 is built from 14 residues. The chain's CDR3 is CAITRTGGTDTQYF. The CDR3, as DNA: TGTGCCATCACACGGACAGGGGGGACAGATACGCAGTATTTT.

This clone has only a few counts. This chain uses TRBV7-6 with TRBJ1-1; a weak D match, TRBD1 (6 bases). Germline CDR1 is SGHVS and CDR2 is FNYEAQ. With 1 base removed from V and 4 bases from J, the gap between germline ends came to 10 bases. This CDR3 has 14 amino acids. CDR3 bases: TGTGCCAGCAGCTTAGGAGGGGGTGGCACTGAAGCTTTCTTT. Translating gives CASSLGGGGTEAFF. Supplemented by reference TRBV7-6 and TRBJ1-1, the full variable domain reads GAGVSQSPRYKVTKRGQDVALRCDPISGHVSLYWYRQALGQGPEFLTYFNYEAQQDKSGLPNDRFSAERPEGSISTLTIQRTEQRDSAMYRCASSLGGGGTEAFFGQGTRLTVV.

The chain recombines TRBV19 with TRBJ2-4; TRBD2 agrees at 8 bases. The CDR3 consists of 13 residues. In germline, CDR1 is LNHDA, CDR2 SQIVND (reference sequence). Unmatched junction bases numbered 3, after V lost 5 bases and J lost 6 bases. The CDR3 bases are TGTGCCAGTAGTTTTAGCGGGGTAAACATTCAGTACTTC. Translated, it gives CASSFSGVNIQYF. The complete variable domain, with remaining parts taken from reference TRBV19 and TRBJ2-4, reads DGGITQSPKYLFRKEGQNVTLSCEQNLNHDAMYWYRQDPGQGLRLIYYSQIVNDFQKGDIAEGYSVSREKKESFPLTVTSAQKNPTAFYLCASSFSGVNIQYFGAGTRLSVL.

DNA for the CDR3: TGTGCCAGTAGTATAGCCCCAGGCGGGAGTAGCACAGATACGCAGTATTTT. Protein product: CASSIAPGGSSTDTQYF. The chain recombines TRBV19 with TRBJ2-3, with 7 bases fitting TRBD2. Germline lookup yields CDR1 LNHDA and CDR2 SQIVND (reference sequence). The CDR3 is made up of 17 amino acids. J was trimmed by 0 bases and V by 1 base; bases with no gene match: 7.

The CDR3 sequence is CASSLERTEAFF. Written as DNA, the CDR3 is TGTGCCAGCAGCTTAGAACGGACTGAAGCTTTCTTT. V and J are TRBV7-2 and TRBJ1-1; D call uncertain. CDR3 length: 12 residues. Trimming stripped 1 base from V and 5 bases from J, with 5 bases between. Germline lookup yields CDR1 SGHTA and CDR2 FQGNSA.

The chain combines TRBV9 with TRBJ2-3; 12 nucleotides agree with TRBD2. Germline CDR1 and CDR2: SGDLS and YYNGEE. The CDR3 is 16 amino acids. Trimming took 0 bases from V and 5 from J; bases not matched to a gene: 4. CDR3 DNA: TGTGCCAGCAGCGTAGGGACTAGCGGGGCTTTAGATACGCAGTATTTT. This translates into CASSVGTSGALDTQYF.

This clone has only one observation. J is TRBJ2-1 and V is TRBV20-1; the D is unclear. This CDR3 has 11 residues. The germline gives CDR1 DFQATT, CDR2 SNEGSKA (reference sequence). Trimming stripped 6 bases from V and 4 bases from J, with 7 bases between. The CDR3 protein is CSADTYNEQFF. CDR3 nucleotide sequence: TGCAGTGCCGACACATACAATGAGCAGTTCTTC.

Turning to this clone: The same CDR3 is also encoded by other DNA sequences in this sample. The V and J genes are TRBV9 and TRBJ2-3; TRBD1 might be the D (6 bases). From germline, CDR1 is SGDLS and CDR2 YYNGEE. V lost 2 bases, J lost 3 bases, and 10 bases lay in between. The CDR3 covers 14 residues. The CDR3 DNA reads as TGTGCCAGCAGCGTGGGGCAGGGGACAGATACGCAGTATTTT. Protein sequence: CASSVGQGTDTQYF.

The CDR3 sequence is CASSSPGSYSPLHF. The DNA of the CDR3 is TGTGCCAGCAGCAGCCCAGGCTCCTATTCACCCCTCCACTTT. The chain employs TRBV28 and TRBJ1-6, with D uncertain. Germline V gene sequence: CDR1 MDHEN, CDR2 SYDVKM. The CDR3 is 14 amino acids. V was pared by 6 bases and J by 8 bases, with 14 bases between.

In DNA, the CDR3 is TGTGCCAGTAGTTCTACCGGACAGGGGGCGAACAGCAATCAGCCCCAGCATTTT. It yields the protein CASSSTGQGANSNQPQHF. J is TRBJ1-5 and V is TRBV19, with 11 bases identical to TRBD1. This CDR3 is built from 18 residues. With V trimmed by 5 bases and J by 1 base, 10 bases remained unmatched. In germline, CDR1 is LNHDA, CDR2 SQIVND (reference sequence). Full variable domain (rest looked up from reference TRBV19 and TRBJ1-5): DGGITQSPKYLFRKEGQNVTLSCEQNLNHDAMYWYRQDPGQGLRLIYYSQIVNDFQKGDIAEGYSVSREKKESFPLTVTSAQKNPTAFYLCASSSTGQGANSNQPQHFGDGTRLSIL.

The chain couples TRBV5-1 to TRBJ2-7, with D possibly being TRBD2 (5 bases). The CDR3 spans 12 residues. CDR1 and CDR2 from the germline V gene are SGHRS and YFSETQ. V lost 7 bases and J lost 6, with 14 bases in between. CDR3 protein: CASGVGGSEQYF. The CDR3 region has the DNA TGCGCCAGCGGGGTCGGAGGATCCGAGCAGTACTTC.

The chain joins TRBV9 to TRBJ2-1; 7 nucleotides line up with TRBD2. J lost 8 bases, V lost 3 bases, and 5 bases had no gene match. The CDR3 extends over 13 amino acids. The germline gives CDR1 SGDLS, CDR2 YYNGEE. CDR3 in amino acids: CASSEGTTYEQFF. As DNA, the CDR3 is TGTGCCAGCAGCGAGGGGACTACATATGAGCAGTTCTTC.

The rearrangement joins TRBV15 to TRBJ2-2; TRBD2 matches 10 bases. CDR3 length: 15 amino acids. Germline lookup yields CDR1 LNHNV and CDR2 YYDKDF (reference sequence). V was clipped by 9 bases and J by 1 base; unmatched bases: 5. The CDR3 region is CATRRLAGNTGELFF. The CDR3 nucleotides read TGTGCCACTCGTAGACTAGCGGGGAACACCGGGGAGCTGTTTTTT.

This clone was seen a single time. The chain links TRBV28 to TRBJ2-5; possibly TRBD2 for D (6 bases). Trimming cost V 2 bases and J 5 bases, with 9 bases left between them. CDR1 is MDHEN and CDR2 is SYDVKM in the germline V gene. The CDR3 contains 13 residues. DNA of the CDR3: TGTGCCAGCAGTTTACCAGGGAGGGAGACCCAGTACTTC. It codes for CASSLPGRETQYF. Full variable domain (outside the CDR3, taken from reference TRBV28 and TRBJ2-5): DVKVTQSSRYLVKRTGEKVFLECVQDMDHENMFWYRQDPGLGLRLIYFSYDVKMKEKGDIPEGYSVSREKKERFSLILESASTNQTSMYLCASSLPGRETQYFGPGTRLLVL.

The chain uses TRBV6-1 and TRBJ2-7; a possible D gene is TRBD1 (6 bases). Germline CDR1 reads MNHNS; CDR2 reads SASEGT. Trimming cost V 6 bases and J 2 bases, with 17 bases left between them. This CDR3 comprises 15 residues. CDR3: CASSFTGPGPYEQYF. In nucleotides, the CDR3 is TGTGCCAGCAGCTTCACAGGGCCCGGACCCTACGAGCAGTACTTC.

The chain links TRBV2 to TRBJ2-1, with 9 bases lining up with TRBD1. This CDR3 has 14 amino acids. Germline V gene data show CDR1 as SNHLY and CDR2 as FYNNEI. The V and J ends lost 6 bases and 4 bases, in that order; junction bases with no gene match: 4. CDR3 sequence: CASRQGALYNEQFF. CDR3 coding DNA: TGTGCCAGCAGACAGGGGGCACTTTACAATGAGCAGTTCTTC.

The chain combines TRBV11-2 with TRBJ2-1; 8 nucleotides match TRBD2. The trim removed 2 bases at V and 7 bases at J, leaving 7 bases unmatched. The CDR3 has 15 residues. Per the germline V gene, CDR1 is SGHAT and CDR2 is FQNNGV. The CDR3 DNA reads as TGTGCCAGCAGCTTACGAGGGACTAGTATGAATGAGCAGTTCTTC. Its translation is CASSLRGTSMNEQFF.